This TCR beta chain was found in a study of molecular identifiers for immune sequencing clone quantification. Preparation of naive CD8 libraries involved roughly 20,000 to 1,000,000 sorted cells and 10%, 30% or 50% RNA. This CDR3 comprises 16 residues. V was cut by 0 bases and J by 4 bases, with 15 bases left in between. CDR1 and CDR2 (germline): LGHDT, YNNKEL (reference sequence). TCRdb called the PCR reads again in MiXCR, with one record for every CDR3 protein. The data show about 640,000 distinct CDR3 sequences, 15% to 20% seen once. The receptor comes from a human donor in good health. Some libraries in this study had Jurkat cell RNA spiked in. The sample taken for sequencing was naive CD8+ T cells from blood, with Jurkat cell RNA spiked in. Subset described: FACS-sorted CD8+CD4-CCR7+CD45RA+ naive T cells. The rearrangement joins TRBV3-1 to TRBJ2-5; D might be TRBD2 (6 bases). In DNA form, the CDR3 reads TGTGCCAGCAGCCAAGATGGAGGGCTAGCCGCAGAGACCCAGTACTTC. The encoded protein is CASSQDGGLAAETQYF.